This T cell receptor (beta chain) originates from a study of response to subunit inactivated influenza vaccine. Study conclusions and caveats: The authors put forward the suggestion that each seasonal influenza vaccination may bring in only a limited number of new T cells.

TCRdb reprocessed the RT-PCR reads via MiXCR and lists one record per CDR3 protein. In the table there are roughly 630,000 distinct CDR3 sequences, 12% to 15% of which are singletons. The CDR3 contains 15 residues. Trimming removed 2 bases from V and 5 bases from J; junction bases left unmatched: 7. The V gene's germline CDR1 is MDHEN and CDR2 SYDVKM. This clonotype was seen more than once but under ten times. The antigen is not known. This TCR came from a man aged 45-60 years who received an inactivated influenza vaccine. The specimen was PBMCs from blood, collected 14 days before vaccination. The V and J genes are TRBV28 and TRBJ2-3; 7 nucleotides align to TRBD1. The CDR3 sequence: CASSLPQGPGDTQYF. The CDR3 bases are TGTGCCAGCAGTTTACCACAGGGGCCGGGAGATACGCAGTATTTT. The variable domain in full, completed from reference TRBV28 and TRBJ2-3, reads DVKVTQSSRYLVKRTGEKVFLECVQDMDHENMFWYRQDPGLGLRLIYFSYDVKMKEKGDIPEGYSVSREKKERFSLILESASTNQTSMYLCASSLPQGPGDTQYFGPGTRLTVL.